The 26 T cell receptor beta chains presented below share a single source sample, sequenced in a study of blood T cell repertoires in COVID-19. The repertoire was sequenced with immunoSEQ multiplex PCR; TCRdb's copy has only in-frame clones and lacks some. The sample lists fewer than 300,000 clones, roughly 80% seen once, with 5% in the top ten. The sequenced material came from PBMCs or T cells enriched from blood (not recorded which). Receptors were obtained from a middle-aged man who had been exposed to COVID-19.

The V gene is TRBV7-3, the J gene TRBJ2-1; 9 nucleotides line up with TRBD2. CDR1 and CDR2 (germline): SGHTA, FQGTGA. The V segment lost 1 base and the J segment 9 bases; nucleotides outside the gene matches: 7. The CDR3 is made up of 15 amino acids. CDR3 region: CASSLIAGVLGEQFF. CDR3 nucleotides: TGTGCCAGCAGCTTAATAGCGGGAGTTTTAGGTGAGCAGTTCTTC.

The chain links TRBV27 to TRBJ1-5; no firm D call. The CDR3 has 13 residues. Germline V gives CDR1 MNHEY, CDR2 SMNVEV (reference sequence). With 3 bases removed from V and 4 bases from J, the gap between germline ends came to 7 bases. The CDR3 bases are TGTGCCAGCAGTTTTGCAGAAAATCAGCCCCAGCATTTT. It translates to CASSFAENQPQHF.

CDR3 sequence reads: CASSPLRNSPLHF. The CDR3 DNA reads as TGTGCCAGCAGTCCCCTCCGTAATTCACCCCTCCACTTT. V and J are TRBV9 and TRBJ1-6; D is uncertain. The length of the CDR3 is 13 residues. Trimming pared 5 bases from V and 6 bases from J, leaving 9 bases between. From germline, CDR1 is SGDLS and CDR2 YYNGEE.

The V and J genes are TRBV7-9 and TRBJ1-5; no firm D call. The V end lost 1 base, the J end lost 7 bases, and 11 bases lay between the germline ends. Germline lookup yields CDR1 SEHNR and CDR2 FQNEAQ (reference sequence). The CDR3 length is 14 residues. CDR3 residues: CASSLDPGWQPQHF. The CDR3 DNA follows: TGTGCCAGCAGCTTAGATCCGGGTTGGCAGCCCCAGCATTTT.

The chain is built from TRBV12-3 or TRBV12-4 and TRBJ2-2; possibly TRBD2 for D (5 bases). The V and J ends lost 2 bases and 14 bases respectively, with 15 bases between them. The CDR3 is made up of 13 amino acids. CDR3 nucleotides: TGTGCCAGCAGTTTAAGGGAGACCCTCTCTCTGTTTTTT. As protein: CASSLRETLSLFF.

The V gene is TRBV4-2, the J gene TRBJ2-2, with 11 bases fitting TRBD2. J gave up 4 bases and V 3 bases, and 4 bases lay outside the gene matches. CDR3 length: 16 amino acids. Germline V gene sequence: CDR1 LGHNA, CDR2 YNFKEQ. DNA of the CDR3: TGTGCCAGCAGCCAGAGACTAGCGGGACCCACCGGGGAGCTGTTTTTT. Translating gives CASSQRLAGPTGELFF.

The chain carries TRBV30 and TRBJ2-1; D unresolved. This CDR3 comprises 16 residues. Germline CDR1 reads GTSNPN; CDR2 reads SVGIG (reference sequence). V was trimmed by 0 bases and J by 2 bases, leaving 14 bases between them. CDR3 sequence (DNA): TGTGCCTGGAGTGTGGTTGTGAGTTACGCCTACAATGAGCAGTTCTTC. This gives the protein CAWSVVVSYAYNEQFF.

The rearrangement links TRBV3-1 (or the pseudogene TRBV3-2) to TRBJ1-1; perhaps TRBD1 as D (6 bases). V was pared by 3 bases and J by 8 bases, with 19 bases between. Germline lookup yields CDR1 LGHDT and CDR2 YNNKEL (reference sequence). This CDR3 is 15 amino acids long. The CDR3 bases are TGTGCCAGCAGCCAGGAAGGGACACCCTTAGCGGAAGCTTTCTTT. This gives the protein CASSQEGTPLAEAFF.

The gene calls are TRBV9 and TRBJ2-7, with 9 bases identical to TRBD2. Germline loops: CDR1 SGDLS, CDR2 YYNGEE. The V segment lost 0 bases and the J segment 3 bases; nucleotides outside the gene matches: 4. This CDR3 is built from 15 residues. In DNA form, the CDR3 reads TGTGCCAGCAGCGTAGCAACTAGCGGGTTCTACGAGCAGTACTTC. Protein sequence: CASSVATSGFYEQYF.

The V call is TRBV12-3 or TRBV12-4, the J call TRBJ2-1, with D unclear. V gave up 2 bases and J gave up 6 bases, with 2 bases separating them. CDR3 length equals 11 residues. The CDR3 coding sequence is TGTGCCAGCAGTTTACGCAATGAGCAGTTCTTC. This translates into CASSLRNEQFF.

CDR3 sequence reads: CAISETVATGELFF. In nucleotides, the CDR3 is TGTGCCATCAGTGAGACAGTGGCCACCGGGGAGCTGTTTTTT. The chain links TRBV10-3 to TRBJ2-2; no firm D call. Germline-derived CDR1 and CDR2 are ENHRY and SYGVKD. The V and J ends lost 2 bases and 4 bases respectively, with 8 bases between them. This CDR3 is 14 amino acids long.

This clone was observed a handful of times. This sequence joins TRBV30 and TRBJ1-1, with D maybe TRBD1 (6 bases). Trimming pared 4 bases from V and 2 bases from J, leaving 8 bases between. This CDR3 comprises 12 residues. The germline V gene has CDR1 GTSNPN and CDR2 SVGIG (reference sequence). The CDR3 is CAWTGVNTEAFF. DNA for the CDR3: TGTGCCTGGACAGGGGTCAACACTGAAGCTTTCTTT.

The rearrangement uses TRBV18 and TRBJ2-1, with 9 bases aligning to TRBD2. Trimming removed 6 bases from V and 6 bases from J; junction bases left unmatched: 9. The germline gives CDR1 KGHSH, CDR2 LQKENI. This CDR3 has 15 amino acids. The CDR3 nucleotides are TGTGCCAGCTCTGGACCGGGACTAGCCCGCAATGAGCAGTTCTTC. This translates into CASSGPGLARNEQFF.

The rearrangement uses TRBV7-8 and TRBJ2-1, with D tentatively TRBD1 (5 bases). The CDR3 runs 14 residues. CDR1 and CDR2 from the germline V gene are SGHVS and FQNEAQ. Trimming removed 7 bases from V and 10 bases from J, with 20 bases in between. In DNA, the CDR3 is TGTGCCAGCATCCTAGGGGAAGGGAAGGGGGAGCAGTTCTTC. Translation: CASILGEGKGEQFF.

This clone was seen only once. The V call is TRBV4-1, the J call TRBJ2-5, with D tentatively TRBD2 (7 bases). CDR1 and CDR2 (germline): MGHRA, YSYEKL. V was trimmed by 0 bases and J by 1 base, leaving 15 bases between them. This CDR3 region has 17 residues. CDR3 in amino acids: CASSQDRWGGAQETQYF. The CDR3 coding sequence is TGCGCCAGCAGCCAAGATCGCTGGGGGGGGGCCCAAGAGACCCAGTACTTC.

This chain's CDR3 is CAWHAGTSGRYSYNEQFF. CDR3 sequence (DNA): TGTGCCTGGCACGCTGGGACTAGCGGGAGGTACTCCTACAATGAGCAGTTCTTC. The J gene is TRBJ2-1, the V gene TRBV30; 15 positions match TRBD2. The trim removed 5 bases at V and 0 bases at J, leaving 8 bases unmatched. Germline CDR1 and CDR2: GTSNPN and SVGIG (reference sequence). The CDR3 contains 18 residues.

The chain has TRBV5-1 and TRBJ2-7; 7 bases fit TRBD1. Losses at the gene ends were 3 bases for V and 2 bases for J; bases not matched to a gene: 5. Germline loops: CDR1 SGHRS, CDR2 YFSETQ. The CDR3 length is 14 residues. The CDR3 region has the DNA TGCGCCAGCAGCTCAGGACAGGCCACCTACGAGCAGTACTTC. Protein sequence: CASSSGQATYEQYF.

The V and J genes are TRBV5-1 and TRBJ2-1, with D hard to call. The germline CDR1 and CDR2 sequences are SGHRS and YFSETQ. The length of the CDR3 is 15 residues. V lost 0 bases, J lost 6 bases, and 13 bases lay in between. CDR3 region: CASSLAIVSSNEQFF. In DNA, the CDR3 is TGCGCCAGCAGCTTGGCTATAGTATCTTCCAATGAGCAGTTCTTC.

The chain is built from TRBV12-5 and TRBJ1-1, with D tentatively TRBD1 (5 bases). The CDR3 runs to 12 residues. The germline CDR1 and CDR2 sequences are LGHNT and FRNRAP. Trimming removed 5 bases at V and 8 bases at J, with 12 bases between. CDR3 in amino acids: CASGPPGGEAFF. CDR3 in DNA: TGTGCTAGTGGTCCGCCGGGGGGAGAAGCTTTCTTT.

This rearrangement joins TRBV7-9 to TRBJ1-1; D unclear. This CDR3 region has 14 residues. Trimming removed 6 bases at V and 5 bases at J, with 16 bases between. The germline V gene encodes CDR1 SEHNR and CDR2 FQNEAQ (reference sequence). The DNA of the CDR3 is TGTGCCAGCAGGCCCGAAGGAGGAGCAACTGAAGCTTTCTTT. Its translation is CASRPEGGATEAFF.

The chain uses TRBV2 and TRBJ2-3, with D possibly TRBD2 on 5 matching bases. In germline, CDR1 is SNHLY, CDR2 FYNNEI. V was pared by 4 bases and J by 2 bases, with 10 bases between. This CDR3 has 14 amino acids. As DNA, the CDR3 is TGTGCCAGCAGTGGAGGGTTCAACACAGATACGCAGTATTTT. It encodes CASSGGFNTDTQYF. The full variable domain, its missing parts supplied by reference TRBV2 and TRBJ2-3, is EPEVTQTPSHQVTQMGQEVILRCVPISNHLYFYWYRQILGQKVEFLVSFYNNEISEKSEIFDDQFSVERPDGSNFTLKIRSTKLEDSAMYFCASSGGFNTDTQYFGPGTRLTVL.

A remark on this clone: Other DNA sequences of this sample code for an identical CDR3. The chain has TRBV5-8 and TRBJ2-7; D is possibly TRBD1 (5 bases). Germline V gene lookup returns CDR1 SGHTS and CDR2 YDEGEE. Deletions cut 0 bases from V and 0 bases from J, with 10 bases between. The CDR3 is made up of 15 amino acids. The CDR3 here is CASSLGQGLSYEQYF. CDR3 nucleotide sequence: TGTGCCAGCAGCTTGGGGCAGGGCCTCTCCTACGAGCAGTACTTC.

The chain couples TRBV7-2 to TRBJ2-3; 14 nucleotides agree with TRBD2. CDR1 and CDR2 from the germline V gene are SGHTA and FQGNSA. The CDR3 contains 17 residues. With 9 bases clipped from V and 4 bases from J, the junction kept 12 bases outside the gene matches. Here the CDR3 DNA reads TGTGCCAGTCCCGCGGGACTAGCGGGAGTTCTAGCAGATACGCAGTATTTT. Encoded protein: CASPAGLAGVLADTQYF. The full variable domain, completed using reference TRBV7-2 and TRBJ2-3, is GAGVSQSPSNKVTEKGKDVELRCDPISGHTALYWYRQSLGQGLEFLIYFQGNSAPDKSGLPSDRFSAERTGGSVSTLTIQRTQQEDSAVYLCASPAGLAGVLADTQYFGPGTRLTVL.

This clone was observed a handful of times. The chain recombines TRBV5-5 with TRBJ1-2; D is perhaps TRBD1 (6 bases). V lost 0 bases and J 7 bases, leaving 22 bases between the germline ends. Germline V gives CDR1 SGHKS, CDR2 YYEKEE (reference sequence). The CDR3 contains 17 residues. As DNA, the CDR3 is TGTGCCAGCAGCTTGGAGTACGGGACACCACGTAGGGGTGGCTACACCTTC. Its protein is CASSLEYGTPRRGGYTF.

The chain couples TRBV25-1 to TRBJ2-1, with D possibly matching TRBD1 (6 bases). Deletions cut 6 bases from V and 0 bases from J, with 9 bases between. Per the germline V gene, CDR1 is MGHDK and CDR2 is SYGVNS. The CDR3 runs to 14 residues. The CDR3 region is CASRGADSYNEQFF. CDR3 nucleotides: TGTGCCAGCAGGGGGGCCGACTCCTACAATGAGCAGTTCTTC.

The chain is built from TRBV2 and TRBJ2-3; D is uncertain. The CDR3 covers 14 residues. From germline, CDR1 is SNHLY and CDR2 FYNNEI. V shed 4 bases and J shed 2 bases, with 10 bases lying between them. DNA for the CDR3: TGTGCCAGCAGTGTTGCCGGGTTCACAGATACGCAGTATTTT. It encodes CASSVAGFTDTQYF.